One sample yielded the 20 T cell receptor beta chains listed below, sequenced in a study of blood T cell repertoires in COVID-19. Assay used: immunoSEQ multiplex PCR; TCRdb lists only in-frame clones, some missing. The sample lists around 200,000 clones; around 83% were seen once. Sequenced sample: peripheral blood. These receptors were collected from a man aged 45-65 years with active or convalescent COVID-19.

The CDR3: CASSDPGQISTDTQYF. The CDR3 coding sequence is TGTGCCAGCAGTGATCCGGGACAGATTTCCACAGATACGCAGTATTTT. The J gene is TRBJ2-3, the V gene TRBV2; 7 bases are a match to TRBD1. The CDR3 totals 16 residues. Per the germline V gene, CDR1 is SNHLY and CDR2 is FYNNEI. Losses at the gene ends were 3 bases for V and 2 bases for J; bases not matched to a gene: 8.

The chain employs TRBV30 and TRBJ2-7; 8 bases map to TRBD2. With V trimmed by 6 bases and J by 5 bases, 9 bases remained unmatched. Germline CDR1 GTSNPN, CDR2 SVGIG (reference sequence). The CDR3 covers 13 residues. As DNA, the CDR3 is TGTGCCTGTGGCAAGCGGGAGTTGAACGAGCAGTACTTC. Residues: CACGKRELNEQYF.

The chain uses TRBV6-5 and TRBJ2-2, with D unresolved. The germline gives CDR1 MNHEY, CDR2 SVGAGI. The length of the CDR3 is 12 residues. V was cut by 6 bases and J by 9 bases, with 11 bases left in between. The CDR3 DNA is TGTGCCAGCAGGGTAGGAGCCAGGGAGCTGTTTTTT. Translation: CASRVGARELFF.

The CDR3: CASRLAGRGNEQFF. The CDR3 coding sequence is TGTGCCAGCAGGCTAGCGGGGCGGGGGAATGAGCAGTTCTTC. The J gene is TRBJ2-1, the V gene TRBV3-1 (or the pseudogene TRBV3-2); 9 nucleotides align to TRBD2. This CDR3 has 14 residues. Germline V lookup: CDR1 LGHDT, CDR2 YNNKEL (reference sequence). The J segment lost 7 bases and the V segment lost 6 bases, leaving 7 bases of the junction unmatched.

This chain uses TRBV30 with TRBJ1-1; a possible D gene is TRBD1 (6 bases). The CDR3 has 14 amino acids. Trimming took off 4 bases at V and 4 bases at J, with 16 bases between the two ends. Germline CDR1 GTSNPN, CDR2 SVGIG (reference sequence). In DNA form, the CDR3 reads TGTGCCTGGACTAGGACAAGGGGGGGCACTGAAGCTTTCTTT. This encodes CAWTRTRGGTEAFF.

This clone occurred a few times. DNA for the CDR3: TGTGCCAGCAGACCTACTAGCGGGAGTAAGTACTTC. Translated, it gives CASRPTSGSKYF. This chain uses TRBV6-2 or TRBV6-3 with TRBJ2-7; the match to TRBD2 covers 11 bases. The CDR3 has 12 amino acids. Trimming cost V 6 bases and J 11 bases; bases outside gene matches: 6. CDR1 and CDR2 from the germline V gene are MNHEY and SVGEGT.

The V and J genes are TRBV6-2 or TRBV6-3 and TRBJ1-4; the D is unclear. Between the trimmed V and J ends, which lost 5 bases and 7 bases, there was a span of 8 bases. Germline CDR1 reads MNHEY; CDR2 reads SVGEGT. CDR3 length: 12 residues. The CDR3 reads CASSARGEKLFF. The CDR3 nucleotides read TGTGCCAGCAGTGCCCGGGGTGAAAAACTGTTTTTT.

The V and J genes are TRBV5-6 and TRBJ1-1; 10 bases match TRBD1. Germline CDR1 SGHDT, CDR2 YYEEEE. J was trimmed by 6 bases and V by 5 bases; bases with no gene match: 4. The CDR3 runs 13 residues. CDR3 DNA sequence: TGTGCCAGCAGATTTGACAGGGGGCCTGAAGCTTTCTTT. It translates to CASRFDRGPEAFF.

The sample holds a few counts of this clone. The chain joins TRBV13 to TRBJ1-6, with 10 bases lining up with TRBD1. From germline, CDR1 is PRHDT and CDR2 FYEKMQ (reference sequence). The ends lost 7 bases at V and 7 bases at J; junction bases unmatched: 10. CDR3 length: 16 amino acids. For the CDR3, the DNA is TGTGCCAGCACCCAATGGCCGGGACAGGGGAATTCACCCCTCCACTTT. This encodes CASTQWPGQGNSPLHF. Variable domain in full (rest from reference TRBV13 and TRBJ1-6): AAGVIQSPRHLIKEKRETATLKCYPIPRHDTVYWYQQGPGQDPQFLISFYEKMQSDKGSIPDRFSAQQFSDYHSELNMSSLELGDSALYFCASTQWPGQGNSPLHFGNGTRLTVT.

The DNA of the CDR3 is TGTGCCAGCAGGGGGCAGGGGGCAACTACCGAAGCTTTCTTT. It is translated as CASRGQGATTEAFF. The chain recombines TRBV6-5 with TRBJ1-1; the match to TRBD1 covers 8 bases. The CDR3 is made up of 14 amino acids. CDR1 is MNHEY and CDR2 is SVGAGI in the germline V gene. V shed 6 bases, J shed 8 bases, and the junction held 11 bases outside the gene matches.

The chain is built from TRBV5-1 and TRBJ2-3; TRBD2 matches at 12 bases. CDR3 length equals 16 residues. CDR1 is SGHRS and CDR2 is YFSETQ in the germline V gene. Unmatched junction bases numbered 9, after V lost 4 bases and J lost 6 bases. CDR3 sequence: CASSPSSGRASDTQYF. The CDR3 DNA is TGCGCCAGCAGCCCGTCTAGCGGGAGGGCCAGTGATACGCAGTATTTT.

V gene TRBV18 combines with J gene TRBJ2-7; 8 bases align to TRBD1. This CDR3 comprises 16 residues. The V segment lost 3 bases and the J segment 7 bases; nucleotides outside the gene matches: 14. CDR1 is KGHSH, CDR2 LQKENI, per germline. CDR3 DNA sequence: TGTGCCAGCTCACCCTCCCCCGAGACAGGGGTCGGGGAGCAGTACTTC. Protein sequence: CASSPSPETGVGEQYF.

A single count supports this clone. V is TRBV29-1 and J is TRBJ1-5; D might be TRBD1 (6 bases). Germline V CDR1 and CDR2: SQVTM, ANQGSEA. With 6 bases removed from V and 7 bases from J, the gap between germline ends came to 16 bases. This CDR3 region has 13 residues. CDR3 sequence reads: CSVLTGQGQPQHF. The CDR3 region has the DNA TGCAGCGTGCTTACAGGGCAAGGACAGCCCCAGCATTTT.

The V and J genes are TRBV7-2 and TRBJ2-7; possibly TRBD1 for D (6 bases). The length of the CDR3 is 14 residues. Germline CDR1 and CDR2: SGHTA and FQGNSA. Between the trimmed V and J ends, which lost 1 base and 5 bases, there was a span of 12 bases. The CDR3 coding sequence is TGTGCCAGCAGCTTAGAAGGTAGGGGGAACGAGCAGTACTTC. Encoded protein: CASSLEGRGNEQYF.

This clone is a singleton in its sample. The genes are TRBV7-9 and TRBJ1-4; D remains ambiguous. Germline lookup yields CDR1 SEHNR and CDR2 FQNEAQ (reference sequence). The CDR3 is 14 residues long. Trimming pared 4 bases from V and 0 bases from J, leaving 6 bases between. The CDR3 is CASSSSATNEKLFF. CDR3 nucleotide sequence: TGTGCCAGCAGCTCGAGTGCAACTAATGAAAAACTGTTTTTT. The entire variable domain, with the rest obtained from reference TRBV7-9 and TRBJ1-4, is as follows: DTGVSQNPRHKITKRGQNVTFRCDPISEHNRLYWYRQTLGQGPEFLTYFQNEAQLEKSRLLSDRFSAERPKGSFSTLEIQRTEQGDSAMYLCASSSSATNEKLFFGSGTQLSVL.

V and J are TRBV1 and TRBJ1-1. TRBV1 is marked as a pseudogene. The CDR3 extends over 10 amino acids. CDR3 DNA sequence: TGCACCAGCAGGGAGGGAATCGCTTTCTTT. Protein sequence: CTSREGIAFF.

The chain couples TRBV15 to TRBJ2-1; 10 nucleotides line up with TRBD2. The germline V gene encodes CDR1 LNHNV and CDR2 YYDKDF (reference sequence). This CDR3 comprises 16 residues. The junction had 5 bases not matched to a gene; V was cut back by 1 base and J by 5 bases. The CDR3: CATSRASAGGNNEQFF. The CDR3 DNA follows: TGTGCCACCAGCAGAGCTTCAGCGGGAGGGAACAATGAGCAGTTCTTC.

CDR3 sequence reads: CASSSGNTLTDTQYF. In DNA, the CDR3 is TGTGCCAGCAGCTCGGGGAATACTCTCACAGATACGCAGTATTTT. The genes are TRBV7-2 and TRBJ2-3, with a tentative D call TRBD2 (5 bases). Germline CDR1 is SGHTA and CDR2 is FQGNSA. This CDR3 is 15 amino acids long. Trimming cost V 4 bases and J 2 bases, with 13 bases left between them.

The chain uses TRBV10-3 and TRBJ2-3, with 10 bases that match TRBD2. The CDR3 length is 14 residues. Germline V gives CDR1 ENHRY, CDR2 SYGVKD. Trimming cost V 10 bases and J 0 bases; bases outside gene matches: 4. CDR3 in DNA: TGTGCCAGCCAGACTAGCGGGAGCACAGATACGCAGTATTTT. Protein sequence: CASQTSGSTDTQYF.

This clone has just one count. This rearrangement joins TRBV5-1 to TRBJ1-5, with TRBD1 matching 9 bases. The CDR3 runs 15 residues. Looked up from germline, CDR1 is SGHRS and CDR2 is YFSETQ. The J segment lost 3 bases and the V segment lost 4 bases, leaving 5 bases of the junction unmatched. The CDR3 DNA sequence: TGCGCCAGCAGCGAGGGGACAGGGAACAATCAGCCCCAGCATTTT. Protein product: CASSEGTGNNQPQHF.